Below are 27 T cell receptor beta chains sequenced from a single sample in a study of cytomegalovirus exposure and HLA in healthy donors. TCRdb's copy holds only in-frame clones and misses some; the assay was immunoSEQ multiplex PCR. The data contain fewer than 60,000 clones, 75% to 90% of them singletons. Specimen: PBMCs. These receptors were taken from a woman between 18 and 29 years old in good health and CMV-seronegative.

This rearrangement joins TRBV5-6 to TRBJ2-7; 7 bases match TRBD2. Germline V gives CDR1 SGHDT, CDR2 YYEEEE. CDR3 length equals 15 residues. V dropped 2 bases and J dropped 4; count of bases not matched to a gene: 9. CDR3 amino acids: CASSFGTAGDYEQYF. The CDR3, as DNA: TGTGCCAGCAGCTTTGGGACCGCGGGGGATTACGAGCAGTACTTC.

In this sample, this clone turned up a few times. This chain links TRBV4-1 with TRBJ1-6; perhaps TRBD1 as D (5 bases). CDR1 is MGHRA, CDR2 YSYEKL, per germline. The CDR3 has 15 residues. Deletions cut 1 base from V and 10 bases from J, with 14 bases between. The CDR3 here is CASSQVPRADSPLHF. Here the CDR3 DNA reads TGCGCCAGCAGCCAAGTACCCAGGGCAGACTCACCCCTCCACTTT.

This clone was observed a handful of times. This rearrangement joins TRBV18 to TRBJ1-1; possible D gene TRBD1, 6 bases. V was clipped by 3 bases and J by 5 bases, with 13 bases between them. In germline, CDR1 is KGHSH, CDR2 LQKENI. This CDR3 comprises 14 residues. CDR3 sequence (DNA): TGTGCCAGCTCACCCTCAAGGGGGGGGACTGAAGCTTTCTTT. It encodes CASSPSRGGTEAFF. Filled out from reference TRBV18 and TRBJ1-1, the complete variable domain reads NAGVMQNPRHLVRRRGQEARLRCSPMKGHSHVYWYRQLPEEGLKFMVYLQKENIIDESGMPKERFSAEFPKEGPSILRIQQVVRGDSAAYFCASSPSRGGTEAFFGQGTRLTVV.

J is TRBJ2-7 and V is TRBV18; 7 nucleotides agree with TRBD2. Germline CDR1 is KGHSH and CDR2 is LQKENI. The trim removed 0 bases at V and 5 bases at J, leaving 10 bases unmatched. The CDR3 has 16 residues. The CDR3 DNA sequence: TGTGCCAGCTCACCACCCGGCAGGGAGGGCGTGAACGAGCAGTACTTC. Its translation is CASSPPGREGVNEQYF.

V gene TRBV28 combines with J gene TRBJ2-1, with 9 positions matching TRBD2. CDR1 is MDHEN and CDR2 is SYDVKM in the germline V gene. With V trimmed by 3 bases and J by 8 bases, 8 bases remained unmatched. The CDR3 runs 15 residues. The CDR3 here is CASSFLAGSGDEQFF. CDR3 nucleotide sequence: TGTGCCAGCAGTTTTCTAGCGGGAAGTGGCGATGAGCAGTTCTTC. The whole variable domain, remainder taken from reference TRBV28 and TRBJ2-1, is DVKVTQSSRYLVKRTGEKVFLECVQDMDHENMFWYRQDPGLGLRLIYFSYDVKMKEKGDIPEGYSVSREKKERFSLILESASTNQTSMYLCASSFLAGSGDEQFFGPGTRLTVL.

J is TRBJ1-5 and V is TRBV5-5; D is unresolved. Germline loops: CDR1 SGHKS, CDR2 YYEKEE (reference sequence). The ends were cut back, 4 bases at V and 0 bases at J, with 5 bases in the middle. The CDR3 covers 13 residues. In DNA form, the CDR3 reads TGTGCCAGCAGCGAGAATAGCAATCAGCCCCAGCATTTT. Its protein is CASSENSNQPQHF. Using reference TRBV5-5 and TRBJ1-5 for the parts outside the CDR3, the full variable domain is DAGVTQSPTHLIKTRGQQVTLRCSPISGHKSVSWYQQVLGQGPQFIFQYYEKEERGRGNFPDRFSARQFPNYSSELNVNALLLGDSALYLCASSENSNQPQHFGDGTRLSIL.

This clone was seen a handful of times. The CDR3 nucleotides are TGTGCCAGCAGTTACCTGGCAATCTCTTCCTACAATGAGCAGTTCTTC. Amino acid sequence: CASSYLAISSYNEQFF. The chain uses TRBV6-6 and TRBJ2-1; no clear D gene. The germline gives CDR1 MNHNY, CDR2 SVGAGI (reference sequence). With 2 bases removed from V and 1 base from J, the gap between germline ends came to 12 bases. This CDR3 spans 16 amino acids.

This clone showed up just a few times. The rearrangement links TRBV13 to TRBJ2-1, with TRBD2 matching 15 bases. CDR3 length: 20 residues. The V gene end was trimmed by 1 base and the J gene end by 0 bases; junction bases not matched to a gene: 7. Germline V gene lookup returns CDR1 PRHDT and CDR2 FYEKMQ (reference sequence). CDR3 sequence reads: CASSLEYGLAGGSSYNEQFF. DNA of the CDR3: TGTGCCAGCAGCTTAGAATATGGACTAGCGGGGGGGAGCTCCTACAATGAGCAGTTCTTC.

The chain uses TRBV27 and TRBJ1-5; D perhaps matches TRBD1 (6 bases). CDR1 MNHEY and CDR2 SMNVEV come from the germline V gene (reference sequence). The CDR3 totals 14 residues. V lost 6 bases and J lost 3, with 12 bases in between. Here the CDR3 DNA reads TGTGCCAGCAGAAAACAGGGATACAATCAGCCCCAGCATTTT. Translated: CASRKQGYNQPQHF.

The CDR3 sequence is CASSRTGQSYEQYF. CDR3 nucleotide sequence: TGTGCCAGCAGTCGGACAGGCCAGTCCTACGAGCAGTACTTC. V usage is TRBV5-8 and J usage is TRBJ2-7; 7 positions match TRBD1. Germline V gene data show CDR1 as SGHTS and CDR2 as YDEGEE. V lost 5 bases to trimming and J lost 1 base; unmatched junction nucleotides: 6. This CDR3 is built from 14 residues. Complete variable domain (other parts from reference TRBV5-8 and TRBJ2-7): EAGVTQSPTHLIKTRGQQATLRCSPISGHTSVYWYQQALGLGLQFLLWYDEGEERNRGNFPPRFSGRQFPNYSSELNVNALELEDSALYLCASSRTGQSYEQYFGPGTRLTVT.

In the case of this clone: The junction departs from germline at one end; a sequencing error may be responsible. The genes are TRBV6-4 and TRBJ2-3; D may be TRBD2 (6 bases). The CDR3 is 15 amino acids. CDR1 and CDR2 (germline): MRHNA, SNTAGT. In nucleotides, the CDR3 is TGTACCAGCAGTGACTCGAGCGGGAGCACAGATACGCAGTATTTT. This gives the protein CTSSDSSGSTDTQYF.

This sequence joins TRBV18 and TRBJ2-2, with TRBD2 matching over 15 bases. CDR3 length equals 18 residues. Germline CDR1 and CDR2: KGHSH and LQKENI. J was trimmed by 3 bases and V by 5 bases; bases with no gene match: 7. The CDR3 protein is CASSFGLAGGPYTGELFF. The CDR3, as DNA: TGTGCCAGCTCATTTGGACTAGCGGGAGGGCCCTACACCGGGGAGCTGTTTTTT.

The rearrangement uses TRBV29-1 and TRBJ2-5; 7 bases line up with TRBD1. The germline V gene has CDR1 SQVTM and CDR2 ANQGSEA. The CDR3 consists of 12 residues. Trimming cost V 2 bases and J 5 bases; bases outside gene matches: 2. The CDR3 reads CSVERQGETQYF. DNA for the CDR3: TGCAGCGTTGAACGACAGGGTGAGACCCAGTACTTC.

This sequence joins TRBV28 and TRBJ2-7; TRBD1 aligns across 8 bases. Germline V gene sequence: CDR1 MDHEN, CDR2 SYDVKM. Trimming removed 7 bases from V and 0 bases from J; junction bases left unmatched: 8. This CDR3 has 15 residues. CDR3 in amino acids: CASNLAGQVSYEQYF. CDR3 DNA: TGTGCCAGCAATCTCGCGGGACAGGTCTCCTACGAGCAGTACTTC.

The CDR3 spells CASSLRGSNEKLFF. The CDR3 bases are TGTGCCAGCAGCCTCAGGGGCTCTAATGAAAAACTGTTTTTT. The rearrangement uses TRBV14 and TRBJ1-4; a possible D gene is TRBD1 (6 bases). V was pared by 4 bases and J by 3 bases, with 9 bases between. This CDR3 is 14 amino acids long. Looked up from germline, CDR1 is SGHDN and CDR2 is FVKESK.

J is TRBJ2-7 and V is TRBV7-9; D is perhaps TRBD1 (6 bases). This CDR3 contains 12 residues. Between the trimmed V and J ends, which lost 4 bases and 7 bases, there was a span of 11 bases. CDR1 and CDR2 from the germline V gene are SEHNR and FQNEAQ (reference sequence). CDR3 sequence (DNA): TGTGCCAGCAGCTGGGAAAGGGGGGAGCAGTACTTC. This codes for CASSWERGEQYF.

V is TRBV6-5 and J is TRBJ2-1, with 12 bases lining up with TRBD2. Germline CDR1 MNHEY, CDR2 SVGAGI. This CDR3 region has 15 residues. Germline trimming cut 6 bases from V and 4 bases from J; bases unmatched to any gene: 4. The CDR3 loop is CASRSGTSGYNEQFF. The CDR3 nucleotides read TGTGCCAGCAGGTCCGGGACTAGCGGGTACAATGAGCAGTTCTTC.

The chain links TRBV6-5 to TRBJ2-7; maybe TRBD1 (5 bases). This CDR3 comprises 14 residues. Between the trimmed V and J ends, which lost 7 bases and 0 bases, there was a span of 13 bases. CDR1 and CDR2 (germline): MNHEY, SVGAGI. CDR3 sequence: CASTPYGASYEQYF. CDR3 coding DNA: TGTGCCAGCACGCCTTATGGGGCCTCCTACGAGCAGTACTTC.

This sequence joins TRBV4-3 and TRBJ1-1; 8 nucleotides agree with TRBD1. This CDR3 has 15 amino acids. Looked up from germline, CDR1 is LGHNA and CDR2 is YSLEER. The V and J ends lost 5 bases and 1 base, in that order; junction bases with no gene match: 6. The CDR3 reads CASSSQGAGNTEAFF. CDR3 bases: TGCGCCAGCAGCTCCCAGGGGGCCGGGAACACTGAAGCTTTCTTT.

The rearrangement joins TRBV19 to TRBJ1-2; 7 nucleotides match TRBD1. CDR1 is LNHDA and CDR2 is SQIVND in the germline V gene (reference sequence). Germline trimming cut 5 bases from V and 7 bases from J; bases unmatched to any gene: 22. The CDR3 sequence is 18 residues long. The CDR3 protein is CASSPGGSGGMYLRGYTF. The CDR3 region has the DNA TGTGCCAGTAGTCCTGGTGGGTCAGGGGGGATGTATTTACGTGGCTACACCTTC.

The CDR3 protein is CASSYGNTEAFF. The CDR3 nucleotides read TGTGCCAGCAGCTACGGGAACACTGAAGCTTTCTTT. The V and J genes are TRBV7-9 and TRBJ1-1, with D uncertain. This CDR3 is built from 12 residues. V lost 4 bases to trimming and J lost 1 base, with 4 bases between them. The germline gives CDR1 SEHNR, CDR2 FQNEAQ (reference sequence).

J is TRBJ2-3 and V is TRBV28; D perhaps matches TRBD2 (6 bases). V was clipped by 1 base and J by 0 bases, with 11 bases between them. Germline CDR1 reads MDHEN; CDR2 reads SYDVKM. The CDR3 sequence is 16 residues long. The CDR3 bases are TGTGCCAGCAGTTTATCGGGACTCACGAGCACAGATACGCAGTATTTT. Protein sequence: CASSLSGLTSTDTQYF.

The chain uses TRBV15 and TRBJ2-7, with 12 bases aligning to TRBD1. This CDR3 is 17 amino acids long. With 0 bases clipped from V and 6 bases from J, the junction kept 9 bases outside the gene matches. Germline V gene sequence: CDR1 LNHNV, CDR2 YYDKDF (reference sequence). Written as DNA, the CDR3 is TGTGCCACCAGCAGAGATGACATCCGGGACAGGGGGCGCGAGCAGTACTTC. This translates into CATSRDDIRDRGREQYF.

The chain couples TRBV6-6 to TRBJ2-3, with D possibly matching TRBD2 (7 bases). Germline-derived CDR1 and CDR2 are MNHNY and SVGAGI (reference sequence). The ends were cut back, 10 bases at V and 3 bases at J, with 14 bases in the middle. This CDR3 has 13 residues. The CDR3 here is CATGRGGTDTQYF. The DNA for the CDR3 is TGTGCCACAGGGAGGGGGGGGACAGATACGCAGTATTTT.

The chain combines TRBV27 with TRBJ2-7; TRBD1 aligns across 9 bases. Germline V lookup: CDR1 MNHEY, CDR2 SMNVEV (reference sequence). V shed 7 bases, J shed 5 bases, and the junction held 6 bases outside the gene matches. The CDR3 is 13 residues long. Here the CDR3 DNA reads TGTGCCAGCATGATGGGACAGGGCCACGAGCAGTACTTC. Amino acid sequence: CASMMGQGHEQYF.

The chain joins TRBV5-1 to TRBJ2-1; D gene ambiguous. V was pared by 4 bases and J by 7 bases, with 9 bases between. The CDR3 extends over 12 amino acids. Germline CDR1 is SGHRS and CDR2 is YFSETQ. The chain's CDR3 is CASSLTTNEQFF. The CDR3 DNA follows: TGCGCCAGCAGCCTTACTACTAATGAGCAGTTCTTC.

This clone was seen only a few times. The J gene is TRBJ2-3, the V gene TRBV27, with 9 bases aligning to TRBD2. CDR3 length: 15 amino acids. Trimming took 8 bases from V and 1 from J; bases not matched to a gene: 7. Per germline, CDR1 MNHEY and CDR2 SMNVEV (reference sequence). The CDR3 region has the DNA TGTGCCAGCGGGGGGGTAGCGGGAGGCACAGATACGCAGTATTTT. Its protein is CASGGVAGGTDTQYF.